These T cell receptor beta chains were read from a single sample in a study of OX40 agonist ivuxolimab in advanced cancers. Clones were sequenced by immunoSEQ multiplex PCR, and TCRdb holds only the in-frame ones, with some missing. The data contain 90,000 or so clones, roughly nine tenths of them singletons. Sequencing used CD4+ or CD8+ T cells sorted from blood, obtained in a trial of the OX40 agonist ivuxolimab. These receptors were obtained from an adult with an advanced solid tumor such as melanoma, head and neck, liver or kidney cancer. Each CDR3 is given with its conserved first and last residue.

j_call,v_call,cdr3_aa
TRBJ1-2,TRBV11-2,CASSLPENYGYTF
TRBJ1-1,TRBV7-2,CASSQTGGSAEAFF
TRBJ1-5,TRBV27,CASRNRGRGFQPQHF
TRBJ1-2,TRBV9,CASSVSISNGYTF
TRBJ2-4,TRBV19,CASSRTLAKNIQYF
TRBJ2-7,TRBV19,CASRNRDRGSEQYF
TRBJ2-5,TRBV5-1,CASSLGIGAQRQETQYF
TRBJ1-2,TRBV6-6,CASSDSYGYTF
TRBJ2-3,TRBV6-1,CASSGLGGRLDTQYF
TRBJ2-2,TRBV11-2,CASIPYPLNTGELFF
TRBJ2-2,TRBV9,CASSTRGAGTNTGELFF
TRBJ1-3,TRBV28,CASRSDREGNTIYF
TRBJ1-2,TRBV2,CASSEDLNYGYTF
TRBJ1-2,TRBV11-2,CASSPSTGGGYGYTF
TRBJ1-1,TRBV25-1,CASRDRVTTEAFF
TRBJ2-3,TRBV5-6,CASSSGGAGNTQYF
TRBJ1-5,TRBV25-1,CASSEYRLNQPQHF
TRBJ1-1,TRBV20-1,CSARDGGKAFF
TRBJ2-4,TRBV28,CASSFASSRKNIQYF
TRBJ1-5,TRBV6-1,CASSQQGGNQPQHF
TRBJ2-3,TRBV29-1,CSVIRSLGTDTQYF
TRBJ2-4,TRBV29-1,CSVDSGSIQYF
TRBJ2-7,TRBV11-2,CASSLDVGAIGEQYF
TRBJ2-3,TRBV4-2,CASSQELAGGSDTQYF
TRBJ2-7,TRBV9,CASSEHYMAYEQYF
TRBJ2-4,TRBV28,CASSPGLAGAGAAKNIQYF
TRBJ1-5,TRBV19,CASSIYGQEKQPQHF